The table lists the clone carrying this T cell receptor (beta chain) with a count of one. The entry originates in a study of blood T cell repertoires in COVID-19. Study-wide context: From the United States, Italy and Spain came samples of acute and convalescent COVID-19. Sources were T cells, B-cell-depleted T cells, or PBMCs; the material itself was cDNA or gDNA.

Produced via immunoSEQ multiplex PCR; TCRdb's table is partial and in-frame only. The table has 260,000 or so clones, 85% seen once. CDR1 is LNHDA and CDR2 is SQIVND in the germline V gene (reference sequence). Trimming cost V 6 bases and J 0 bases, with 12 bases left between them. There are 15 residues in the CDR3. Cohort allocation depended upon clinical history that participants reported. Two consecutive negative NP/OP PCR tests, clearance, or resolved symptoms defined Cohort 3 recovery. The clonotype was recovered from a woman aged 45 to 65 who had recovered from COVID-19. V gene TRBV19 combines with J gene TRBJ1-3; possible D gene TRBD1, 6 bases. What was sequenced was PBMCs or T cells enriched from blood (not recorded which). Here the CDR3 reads CASSPQGDSGNTIYF. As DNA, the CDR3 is TGTGCCAGTAGCCCACAGGGCGACTCTGGAAACACCATATATTTT. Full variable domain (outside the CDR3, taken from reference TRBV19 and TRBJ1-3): DGGITQSPKYLFRKEGQNVTLSCEQNLNHDAMYWYRQDPGQGLRLIYYSQIVNDFQKGDIAEGYSVSREKKESFPLTVTSAQKNPTAFYLCASSPQGDSGNTIYFGEGSWLTVV.